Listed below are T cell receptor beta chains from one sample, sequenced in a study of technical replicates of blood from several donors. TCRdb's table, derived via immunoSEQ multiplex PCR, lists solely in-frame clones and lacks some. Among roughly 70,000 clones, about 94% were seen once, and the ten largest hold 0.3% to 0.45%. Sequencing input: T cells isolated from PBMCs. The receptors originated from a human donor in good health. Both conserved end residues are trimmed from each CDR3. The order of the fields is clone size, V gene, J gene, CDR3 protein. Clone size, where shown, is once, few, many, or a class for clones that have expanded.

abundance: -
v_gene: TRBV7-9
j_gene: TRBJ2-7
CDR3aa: ASSSTTNRGKY

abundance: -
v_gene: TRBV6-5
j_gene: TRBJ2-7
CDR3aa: ASSYSYLASYEQY

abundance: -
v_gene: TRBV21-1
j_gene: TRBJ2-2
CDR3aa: ASSKRGQTANTGELF

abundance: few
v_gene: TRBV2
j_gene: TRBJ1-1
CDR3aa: ASSEDNRDRGGYTEAF

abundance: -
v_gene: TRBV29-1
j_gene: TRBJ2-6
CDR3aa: SVILAISGANVLT

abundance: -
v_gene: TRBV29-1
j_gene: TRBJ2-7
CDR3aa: SVELDEREDYEQY

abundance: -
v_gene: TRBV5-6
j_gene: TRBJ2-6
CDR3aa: ASSLTGTGANVLT

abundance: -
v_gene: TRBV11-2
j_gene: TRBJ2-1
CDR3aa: ASSLGLAVNNEQF

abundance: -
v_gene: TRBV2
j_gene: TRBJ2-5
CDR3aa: ASTMSGSLETQY

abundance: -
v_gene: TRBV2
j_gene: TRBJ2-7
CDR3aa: ASGTDTFYEQY

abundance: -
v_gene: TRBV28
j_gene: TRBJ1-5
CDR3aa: ASSYIGSNQPQH

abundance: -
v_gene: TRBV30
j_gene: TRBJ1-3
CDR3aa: AWDPGQRNTIY

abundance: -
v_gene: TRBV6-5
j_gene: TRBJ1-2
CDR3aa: ASSRTVNYGYT

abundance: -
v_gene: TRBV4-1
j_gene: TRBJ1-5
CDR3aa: ASSQSDGIQPQH

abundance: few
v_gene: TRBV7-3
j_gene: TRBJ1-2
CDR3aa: ASSLKLGYGYT

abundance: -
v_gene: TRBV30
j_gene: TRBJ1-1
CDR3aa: AWISQGERKAF

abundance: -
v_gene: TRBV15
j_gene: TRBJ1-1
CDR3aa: ATSRADRGEGTEAF

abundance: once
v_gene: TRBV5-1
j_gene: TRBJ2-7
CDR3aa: ASSLQGGEQY

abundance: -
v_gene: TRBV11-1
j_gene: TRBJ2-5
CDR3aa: ASSLGTSGHQETQY

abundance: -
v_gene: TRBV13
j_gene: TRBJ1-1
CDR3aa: ASSLPRGGGELMNTEAF

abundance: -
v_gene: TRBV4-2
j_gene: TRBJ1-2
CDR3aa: ASSQETPYGYT

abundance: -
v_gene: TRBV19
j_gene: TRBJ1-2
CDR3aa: ASSYAGVNYGYT

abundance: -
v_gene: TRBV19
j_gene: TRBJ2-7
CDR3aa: ASSQTRTSVEQY

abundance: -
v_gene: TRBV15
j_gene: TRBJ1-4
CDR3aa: ATSRDRAGEKLF

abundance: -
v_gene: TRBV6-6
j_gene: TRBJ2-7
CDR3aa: ASSYWELAVDYEQY

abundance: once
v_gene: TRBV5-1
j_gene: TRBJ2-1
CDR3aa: ASSLGGDNEQF

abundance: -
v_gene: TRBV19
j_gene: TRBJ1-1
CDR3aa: ASTNLLTRVTEAF

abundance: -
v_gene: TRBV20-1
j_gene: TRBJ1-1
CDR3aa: TRQGNTEAF

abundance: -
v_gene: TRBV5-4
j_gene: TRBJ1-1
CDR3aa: ASSLGTGGMNTEAF

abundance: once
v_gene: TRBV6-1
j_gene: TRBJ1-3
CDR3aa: ASGQGHSGNTIY

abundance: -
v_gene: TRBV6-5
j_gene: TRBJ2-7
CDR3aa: ASSLNFWASYEQY

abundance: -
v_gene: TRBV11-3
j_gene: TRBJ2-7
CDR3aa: ASSAAGGDVGEQY

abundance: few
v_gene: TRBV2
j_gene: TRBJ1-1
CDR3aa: AVDRGTTEAF

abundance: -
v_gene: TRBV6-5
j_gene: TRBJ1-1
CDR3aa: ASSETADTEAF

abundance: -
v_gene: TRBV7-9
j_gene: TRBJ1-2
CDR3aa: ASSSSTANYGYT

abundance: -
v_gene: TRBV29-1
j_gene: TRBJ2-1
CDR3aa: SVYRGHEQF

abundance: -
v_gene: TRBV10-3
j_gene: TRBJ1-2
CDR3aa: AISEGQGRYGYT

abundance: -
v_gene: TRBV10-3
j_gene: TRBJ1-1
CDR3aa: AISGRQGSNTEAF

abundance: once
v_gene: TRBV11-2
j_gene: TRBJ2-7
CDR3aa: ASSLGPSDSYEQY

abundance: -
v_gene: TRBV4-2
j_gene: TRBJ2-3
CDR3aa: ASSAPDTQY

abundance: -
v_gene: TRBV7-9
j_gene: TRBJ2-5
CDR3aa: ASSSTASAYQETQY

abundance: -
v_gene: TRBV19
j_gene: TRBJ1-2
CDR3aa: ASSPGGGAGYGYT

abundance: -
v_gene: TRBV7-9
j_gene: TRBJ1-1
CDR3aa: ASGRQGVNTEAF

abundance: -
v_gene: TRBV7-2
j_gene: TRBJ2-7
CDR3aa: ASSFSGQSYEQY

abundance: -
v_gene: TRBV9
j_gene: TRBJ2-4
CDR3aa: ASSVSGGITSGPGHGNIQY

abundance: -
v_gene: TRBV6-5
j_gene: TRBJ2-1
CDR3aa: ASSYSGSSYNGQF

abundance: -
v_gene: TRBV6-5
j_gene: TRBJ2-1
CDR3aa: ASSYSGRRF